This TCR beta chain derives from a study of cytomegalovirus exposure and HLA in healthy donors. At the level of the study: In terms of ancestry, the Caucasian-associated cluster contained about 81% of the approximately 420 genotyped donors.

Whole-study findings and limits: Most likely, a cluster of highly shared sequence variants arose as a sequencing artifact. Later analysis suggested most CMV-associated TCR beta chains were HLA-restricted. Donors belonging to an Asian-associated ancestry cluster reportedly showed fewer N-insertions in productive TCRs than the roughly 680-donor mean, according to what a later analysis found.

A multiplex PCR was run with 60 Vbeta primers and 13 Jbeta primers. Profiled with immunoSEQ multiplex PCR; TCRdb holds only in-frame clones, not every one. The sample holds some 140,000 clones, 70% to 80% seen once. V dropped 3 bases and J dropped 1 base, with 13 bases sitting between them. CDR1 is GTSNPN, CDR2 SVGIG, per germline (reference sequence). This CDR3 has 14 residues. Worth noting for this clone: Its specificity is not known.

Sequencing used PBMCs. This sequence joins TRBV30 and TRBJ2-7, with D tentatively TRBD1 (6 bases). The receptor's source is a female donor in good health and CMV-seronegative. CDR3 nucleotide sequence: TGTGCCTGGAGGAACGGACAGCTATCCTACGAGCAGTACTTC. Translation: CAWRNGQLSYEQYF.